The text below deals with one T cell receptor beta chain. The data derive from a study of T cells in tuberculosis. Germline V lookup: CDR1 SGHRS, CDR2 YFSETQ. Trimming left V 0 bases short and J 5 bases short, with 8 bases between. The CDR3 is made up of 14 amino acids. Assay: immunoSEQ multiplex PCR; the TCRdb copy retains only in-frame clones and omits some. The profile shows more than 20,000 clones, under 85% of them singletons. Time point specified: new active TB diagnosis, blood taken before or within 7 days of starting treatment. The sequence was obtained from an adult with tuberculosis. Sequenced material: PBMCs, taken at tuberculosis diagnosis. The chain combines TRBV5-1 with TRBJ1-4, with D possibly being TRBD1 (6 bases). For the CDR3, the DNA is TGCGCCAGCAGCTTGGACAGGGTAAATGAAAAACTGTTTTTT. Protein: CASSLDRVNEKLFF.